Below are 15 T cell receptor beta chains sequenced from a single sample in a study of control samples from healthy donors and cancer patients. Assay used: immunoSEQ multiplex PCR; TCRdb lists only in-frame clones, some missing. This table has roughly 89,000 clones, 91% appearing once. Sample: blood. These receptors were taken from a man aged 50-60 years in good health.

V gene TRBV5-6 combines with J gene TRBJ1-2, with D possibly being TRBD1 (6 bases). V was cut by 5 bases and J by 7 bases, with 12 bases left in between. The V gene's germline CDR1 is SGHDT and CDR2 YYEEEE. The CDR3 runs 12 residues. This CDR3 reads CASRVGQFGYTF. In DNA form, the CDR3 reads TGTGCCAGCAGGGTCGGACAGTTTGGCTACACCTTC.

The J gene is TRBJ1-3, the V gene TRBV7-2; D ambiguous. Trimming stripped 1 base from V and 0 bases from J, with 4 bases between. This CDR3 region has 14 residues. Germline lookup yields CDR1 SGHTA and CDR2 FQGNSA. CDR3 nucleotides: TGTGCCAGCAGCTTAGTTCTCTCTGGAAACACCATATATTTT. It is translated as CASSLVLSGNTIYF.

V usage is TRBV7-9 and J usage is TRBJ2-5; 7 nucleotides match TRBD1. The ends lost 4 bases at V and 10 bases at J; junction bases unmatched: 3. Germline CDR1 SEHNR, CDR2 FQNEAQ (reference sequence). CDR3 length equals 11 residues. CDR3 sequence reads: CASSSDRDQYF. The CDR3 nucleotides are TGTGCCAGCAGCTCCGACAGGGACCAGTACTTC.

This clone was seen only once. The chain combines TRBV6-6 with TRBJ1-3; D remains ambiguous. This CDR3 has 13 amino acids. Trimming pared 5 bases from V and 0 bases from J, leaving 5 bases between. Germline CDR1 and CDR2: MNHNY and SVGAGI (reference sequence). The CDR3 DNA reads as TGTGCCAGCAGTCCGTCCTCTGGAAACACCATATATTTT. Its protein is CASSPSSGNTIYF.

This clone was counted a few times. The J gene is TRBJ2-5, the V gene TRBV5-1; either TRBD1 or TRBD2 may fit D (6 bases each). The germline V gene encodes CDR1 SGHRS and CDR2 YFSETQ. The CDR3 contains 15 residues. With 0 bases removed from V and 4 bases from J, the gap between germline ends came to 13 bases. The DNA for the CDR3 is TGCGCCAGCAGCTTGGGGATGGGGGGCCCAGAGACCCAGTACTTC. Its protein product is CASSLGMGGPETQYF.

The CDR3 loop is CASSLGSGQPQHF. As DNA, the CDR3 is TGTGCCAGTAGTTTAGGGAGCGGTCAGCCCCAGCATTTT. The chain links TRBV19 to TRBJ1-5, with no clear D. V was shortened by 5 bases and J by 6 bases, with 11 bases between the two germline ends. Per germline, CDR1 LNHDA and CDR2 SQIVND (reference sequence). The CDR3 is made up of 13 amino acids.

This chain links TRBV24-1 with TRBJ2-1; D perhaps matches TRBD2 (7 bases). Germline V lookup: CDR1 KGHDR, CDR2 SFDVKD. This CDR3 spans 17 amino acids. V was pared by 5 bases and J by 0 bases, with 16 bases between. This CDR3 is CATSVTGGSSSYNEQFF. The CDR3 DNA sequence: TGTGCCACCAGTGTCACGGGGGGCTCTAGCTCCTACAATGAGCAGTTCTTC.

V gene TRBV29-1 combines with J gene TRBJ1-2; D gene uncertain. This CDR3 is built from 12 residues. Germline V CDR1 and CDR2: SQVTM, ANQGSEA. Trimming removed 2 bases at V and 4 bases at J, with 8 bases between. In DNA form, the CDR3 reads TGCAGCGTTGAAATGGAAGGCTATGGCTACACCTTC. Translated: CSVEMEGYGYTF.

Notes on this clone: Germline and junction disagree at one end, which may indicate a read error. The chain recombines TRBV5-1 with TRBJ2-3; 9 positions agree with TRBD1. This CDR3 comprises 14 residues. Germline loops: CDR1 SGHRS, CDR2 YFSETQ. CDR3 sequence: CASTGTGSRDTQYF. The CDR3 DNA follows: TGCGCCAGTACCGGGACAGGGAGCAGAGATACGCAGTATTTT.

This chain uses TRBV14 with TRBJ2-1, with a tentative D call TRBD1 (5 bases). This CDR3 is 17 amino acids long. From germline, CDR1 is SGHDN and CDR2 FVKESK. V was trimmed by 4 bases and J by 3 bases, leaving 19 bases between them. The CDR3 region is CASSPKRQTDYYNEQFF. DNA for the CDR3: TGTGCCAGCAGCCCAAAGAGACAGACGGATTACTACAATGAGCAGTTCTTC.

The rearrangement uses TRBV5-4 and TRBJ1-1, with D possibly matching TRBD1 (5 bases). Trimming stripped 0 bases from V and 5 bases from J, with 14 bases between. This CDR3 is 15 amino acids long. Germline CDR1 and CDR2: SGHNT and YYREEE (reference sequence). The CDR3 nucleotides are TGTGCCAGCAGCTTGGAACCGGGACGCGGGACTGAAGCTTTCTTT. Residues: CASSLEPGRGTEAFF.

Here the CDR3 DNA reads TGTGCCAGCAGCCCGACAGGCATCTTCTCTGGGGCCAACGTCCTGACTTTC. Protein product: CASSPTGIFSGANVLTF. This sequence joins TRBV3-1 (or the pseudogene TRBV3-2) and TRBJ2-6, with D possibly matching TRBD1 (6 bases). The CDR3 sequence is 17 residues long. Trimming stripped 4 bases from V and 0 bases from J, with 13 bases between. From germline, CDR1 is LGHDT and CDR2 YNNKEL (reference sequence).

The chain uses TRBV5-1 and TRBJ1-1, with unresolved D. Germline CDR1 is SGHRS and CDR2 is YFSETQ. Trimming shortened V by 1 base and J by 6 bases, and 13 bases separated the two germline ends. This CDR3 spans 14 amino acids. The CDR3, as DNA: TGCGCCAGCAGCTTGAGGTTGAATAGTCCTGAAGCTTTCTTT. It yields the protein CASSLRLNSPEAFF.

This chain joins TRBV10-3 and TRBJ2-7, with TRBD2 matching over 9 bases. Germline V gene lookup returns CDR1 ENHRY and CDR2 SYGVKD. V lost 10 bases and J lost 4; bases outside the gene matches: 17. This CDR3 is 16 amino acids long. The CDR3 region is CATKGSGGYLLYEQYF. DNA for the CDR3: TGTGCCACCAAGGGTAGCGGGGGATACCTTCTGTACGAGCAGTACTTC.

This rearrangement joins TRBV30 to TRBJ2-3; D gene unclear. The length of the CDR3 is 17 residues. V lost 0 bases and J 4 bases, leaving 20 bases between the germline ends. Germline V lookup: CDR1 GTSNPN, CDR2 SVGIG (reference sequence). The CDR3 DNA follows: TGTGCCTGGAGTGTACGGGTGGGCCCAGCGTTAGCAGATACGCAGTATTTT. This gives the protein CAWSVRVGPALADTQYF. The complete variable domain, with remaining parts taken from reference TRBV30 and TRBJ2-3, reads SQTIHQWPATLVQPVGSPLSLECTVEGTSNPNLYWYRQAAGRGLQLLFYSVGIGQISSEVPQNLSASRPQDRQFILSSKKLLLSDSGFYLCAWSVRVGPALADTQYFGPGTRLTVL.